The sample holds a few counts of the clone carrying this TCR beta chain. Its matching antigen is unknown. General study results and limits: Larger-cohort validation covered only one TCR beta V-J rearrangement. The TCR gene usage of tumor memory CD4+ T cells clustered together with blood and lymph node memory CD4+ cells and with lymph node naive CD4+ cells.

Germline CDR1 reads SNHLY; CDR2 reads FYNNEI. V dropped 4 bases and J dropped 8; count of bases not matched to a gene: 10. The CDR3 covers 15 residues. Full-length variable regions came from constant-region reverse primers plus semi-nested Nested Universal Primer A PCR. Using its own MiXCR run on the 5' RACE reads, TCRdb lists one record per CDR3 protein. Here the sample spans approximately 40,000 distinct CDR3 sequences, approximately 30% being singletons. This chain uses TRBV2 with TRBJ1-4, with 7 bases matching TRBD1. The sample was tumor-infiltrating memory CD4+ T cells sorted from the breast tumor. The subset here: memory CD4+ T cells, CD4+CD45RO+CD25-. The TCR was taken from a female donor with breast cancer. CDR3 nucleotide sequence: TGTGCCAGCAGTGGTCGACAGGGACGATACGAAAAACTGTTTTTT. Amino acids: CASSGRQGRYEKLFF.